This T cell receptor beta chain was obtained from a study of OX40 agonist ivuxolimab in advanced cancers. Overall study findings and caveats: Both blood CD4+ and CD8+ T cells showed clonal growth by week 6 at 0.1 to 3.0 mg/kg.

This CDR3 is built from 12 residues. CDR1 is KGHSH, CDR2 LQKENI, per germline. V lost 4 bases and J lost 5, with 5 bases in between. On this clone: Its antigen is undetermined.

TCRdb's copy holds only in-frame clones and misses some; the assay was immunoSEQ multiplex PCR. This sample carries about 76,000 clones, more than 75% of them seen once, and the ten largest clones take about 1%. The genes are TRBV18 and TRBJ1-4; D gene ambiguous. The receptor comes from an adult with an advanced solid tumor such as melanoma, head and neck, liver or kidney cancer. The sample consisted of CD4+ or CD8+ T cells sorted from blood, taken in a trial of the OX40 agonist ivuxolimab. The DNA for the CDR3 is TGTGCCAGCTCACTAAAGAATGAAAAACTGTTTTTT. Translation gives CASSLKNEKLFF.